The 16 T cell receptor beta chains below come from one sample, sequenced in a study of blood T cell repertoires in COVID-19. Clones were sequenced by immunoSEQ multiplex PCR, and TCRdb holds only the in-frame ones, with some missing. This repertoire shows 200,000 to 300,000 clones, roughly 80% found once; its top ten account for 3% to 4%. Source material: peripheral blood. Receptors were obtained from a woman aged 18 to 35 with acute or convalescent COVID-19.

The chain carries TRBV2 and TRBJ2-5; 8 bases map to TRBD2. J was trimmed by 1 base and V by 2 bases; bases with no gene match: 9. CDR1 is SNHLY and CDR2 is FYNNEI in the germline V gene. This CDR3 has 17 amino acids. The DNA of the CDR3 is TGTGCCAGCAGTGAATTAGGCGAACTAGCGGTCCAAGAGACCCAGTACTTC. As protein: CASSELGELAVQETQYF. Filled out from reference TRBV2 and TRBJ2-5, the complete variable domain reads EPEVTQTPSHQVTQMGQEVILRCVPISNHLYFYWYRQILGQKVEFLVSFYNNEISEKSEIFDDQFSVERPDGSNFTLKIRSTKLEDSAMYFCASSELGELAVQETQYFGPGTRLLVL.

CDR3 DNA sequence: TGTGCCAGCAGCTTCGGGACAGTTAATGAAAAACTGTTTTTT. The encoded protein is CASSFGTVNEKLFF. This chain links TRBV11-2 with TRBJ1-4; 7 bases map to TRBD1. The CDR3 spans 14 residues. V lost 3 bases to trimming and J lost 4 bases; unmatched junction nucleotides: 2. Per the germline V gene, CDR1 is SGHAT and CDR2 is FQNNGV.

The chain combines TRBV10-2 with TRBJ1-1, with TRBD1 matching over 7 bases. This CDR3 comprises 13 residues. V shed 5 bases, J shed 7 bases, and the junction held 7 bases outside the gene matches. CDR1 WSHSY and CDR2 SAAADI come from the germline V gene. DNA for the CDR3: TGCGCCAGCAGTTCAGAGGGGGCCGGTGAAGCTTTCTTT. Translating it yields CASSSEGAGEAFF.

The rearrangement joins TRBV9 to TRBJ2-7; TRBD1 aligns across 8 bases. The V gene's germline CDR1 is SGDLS and CDR2 YYNGEE. Trimming at V came to 4 bases and at J to 5 bases, leaving 5 bases not matched to a gene. The CDR3 runs 13 residues. CDR3 DNA: TGTGCCAGCAGCCCCTGGACAGGGAACGAGCAGTACTTC. Its translation is CASSPWTGNEQYF.

The chain joins TRBV27 to TRBJ1-6; maybe TRBD1 (5 bases). This CDR3 has 13 amino acids. CDR1 MNHEY and CDR2 SMNVEV come from the germline V gene (reference sequence). With 7 bases removed from V and 8 bases from J, the gap between germline ends came to 12 bases. The CDR3 protein is CASTGLLDSPLHF. CDR3 nucleotide sequence: TGTGCCAGCACAGGGTTGTTAGATTCACCCCTCCACTTT.

The chain uses TRBV9 and TRBJ1-4; 7 nucleotides agree with TRBD1. With 3 bases clipped from V and 4 bases from J, the junction kept 6 bases outside the gene matches. CDR3 length: 15 amino acids. The germline CDR1 and CDR2 sequences are SGDLS and YYNGEE. This CDR3 is CASSDGQANNEKLFF. The CDR3 nucleotides read TGTGCCAGCAGCGACGGACAGGCTAATAATGAAAAACTGTTTTTT.

V is TRBV25-1 and J is TRBJ2-5, with TRBD1 matching 8 bases. Trimming cost V 1 base and J 2 bases; bases outside gene matches: 9. Germline assignment: CDR1 MGHDK and CDR2 SYGVNS. The CDR3 is 17 amino acids. CDR3 protein: CASSEWPVRTGQETQYF. CDR3 bases: TGTGCCAGCAGTGAATGGCCAGTGAGGACAGGGCAAGAGACCCAGTACTTC.

V and J are TRBV15 and TRBJ2-7; D perhaps matches TRBD2 (6 bases). The V gene lost 0 bases and the J gene lost 4 bases, with 13 bases spanning the gap. CDR3 length equals 15 residues. CDR1 LNHNV and CDR2 YYDKDF come from the germline V gene (reference sequence). In DNA form, the CDR3 reads TGTGCCACCAGCAGAGATCCCAGGGAGGCTTACGAGCAGTACTTC. Its translation: CATSRDPREAYEQYF.

The rearrangement links TRBV24-1 to TRBJ2-1, with 8 positions matching TRBD1. The germline V gene has CDR1 KGHDR and CDR2 SFDVKD. This CDR3 comprises 18 residues. The V and J ends lost 2 bases and 6 bases, in that order; junction bases with no gene match: 14. This chain's CDR3 is CATSDSGLWGRGLNEQFF. CDR3 in DNA: TGTGCCACCAGTGATTCGGGTCTGTGGGGCAGGGGGCTCAATGAGCAGTTCTTC.

The DNA of the CDR3 is TGTGCCAGCAGTCTGAGCAATGAGCAGTTCTTC. It yields the protein CASSLSNEQFF. This sequence joins TRBV7-9 and TRBJ2-1, with unresolved D. CDR3 length: 11 residues. Trimming pared 6 bases from V and 6 bases from J, leaving 6 bases between. Germline V lookup: CDR1 SEHNR, CDR2 FQNEAQ (reference sequence).

This chain uses TRBV19 with TRBJ2-7; 10 positions match TRBD2. The CDR3 totals 14 residues. Unmatched junction bases numbered 3, after V lost 3 bases and J lost 4 bases. CDR1 is LNHDA, CDR2 SQIVND, per germline (reference sequence). CDR3 protein: CASSISSGSYEQYF. The CDR3 DNA reads as TGTGCCAGTAGTATCTCTAGCGGGAGTTACGAGCAGTACTTC.

The chain combines TRBV5-1 with TRBJ1-2; D might be TRBD1 (5 bases). Germline CDR1 SGHRS, CDR2 YFSETQ. V gave up 4 bases and J gave up 7 bases, with 14 bases separating them. This CDR3 contains 13 residues. CDR3 nucleotides: TGCGCCAGCAGCCTGAATGAGCAGGGTGGCTACACCTTC. Encoded protein: CASSLNEQGGYTF.

This clone was counted a single time. The chain combines TRBV18 with TRBJ1-4; D might be TRBD1 (5 bases). The CDR3 has 15 amino acids. Deletions cut 5 bases from V and 0 bases from J, with 10 bases between. CDR1 KGHSH and CDR2 LQKENI come from the germline V gene. The CDR3 loop reads CASSKDIATNEKLFF. The DNA of the CDR3 is TGTGCCAGCTCAAAGGACATTGCAACTAATGAAAAACTGTTTTTT.

This chain joins TRBV7-8 and TRBJ1-6; 7 bases fit TRBD1. CDR1 and CDR2 from the germline V gene are SGHVS and FQNEAQ. V lost 4 bases, J lost 9 bases, and 6 bases stayed unmatched. The CDR3 has 14 amino acids. As DNA, the CDR3 is TGTGCCAGCAGCTCCAGACAGGGTAGTTCACCCCTCCACTTT. The encoded protein is CASSSRQGSSPLHF.

This clone showed up just once. This sequence joins TRBV6-5 and TRBJ1-2; the D is unclear. The germline V and J ends were trimmed by 2 bases and 6 bases, with 7 bases remaining between them. The CDR3 has 12 amino acids. Germline CDR1 reads MNHEY; CDR2 reads SVGAGI. The CDR3 loop reads CASSYDQDGYTF. For the CDR3, the DNA is TGTGCCAGCAGTTACGATCAGGATGGCTACACCTTC.

The chain is built from TRBV6-6 and TRBJ2-7, with TRBD1 identical over 9 bases. With V trimmed by 5 bases and J by 5 bases, 10 bases remained unmatched. Germline CDR1 MNHNY, CDR2 SVGAGI (reference sequence). The CDR3 spans 15 residues. Here the CDR3 reads CASSASGTGFHEQYF. DNA of the CDR3: TGTGCCAGCAGTGCCTCCGGGACAGGGTTCCACGAGCAGTACTTC.